Sequencing of this T cell receptor beta chain was carried out in a study of T cell responses to AZD1222 COVID-19 vaccine. Whole-study context: Pooled samples include second doses given at about 4 or 12 weeks.

About this clone: Its antigen is unknown.

This table comes from immunoSEQ multiplex PCR, and its TCRdb copy is limited to in-frame clones, with some not included. The sample has under 95,000 clones, around 91% seen once. The CDR3 is 13 amino acids. CDR1 and CDR2 (germline): SNHLY, FYNNEI. V lost 8 bases and J lost 9; bases outside the gene matches: 4. General study findings and limits: Baseline seropositivity characterized only six AZD1222 recipients.

This specimen was peripheral blood, taken on day 0 of AZD1222 vaccination. This sequence was found in an adult in good health. V gene TRBV2 combines with J gene TRBJ2-5, with TRBD2 identical over 15 bases. The CDR3 here is CASGTSGGWAQYF. For the CDR3, the DNA is TGTGCCAGCGGGACTAGCGGGGGGTGGGCCCAGTACTTC. The variable domain in full, with the rest retrieved from reference TRBV2 and TRBJ2-5, is EPEVTQTPSHQVTQMGQEVILRCVPISNHLYFYWYRQILGQKVEFLVSFYNNEISEKSEIFDDQFSVERPDGSNFTLKIRSTKLEDSAMYFCASGTSGGWAQYFGPGTRLLVL.